This T cell receptor beta chain comes out of a study of blood T cells in healthy people across ages. The wider study: Capturing about one barcoded beta molecule per two T cells was achieved by template switching. Whole-study results and caveats: Researchers report that TCR beta diversity correlated strongly with naive T cell percentage.

Alongside a J-beta primer mix, a sample-barcoded 5' primer served in a second PCR lasting roughly 6 to 12 cycles. Via MiXCR, TCRdb re-called the 5' RACE reads, giving one row per CDR3 protein. The sample consists of about a million distinct CDR3 sequences, roughly 51% of them appearing once. Points on this clonotype: Its specificity is not known.

The CDR3 has 18 residues. With V trimmed by 2 bases and J by 3 bases, 15 bases remained unmatched. Per germline, CDR1 DFQATT and CDR2 SNEGSKA (reference sequence). Sequencing was done on a sample of blood. The receptor comes from a woman in her sixties or seventies in good health. V usage is TRBV20-1 and J usage is TRBJ2-1, with 8 bases lining up with TRBD2. In nucleotides, the CDR3 is TGCAGTGCTAGACCCTCTTTTGGGAAAACTAGCGGCTACAATGAGCAGTTCTTC. Protein: CSARPSFGKTSGYNEQFF.